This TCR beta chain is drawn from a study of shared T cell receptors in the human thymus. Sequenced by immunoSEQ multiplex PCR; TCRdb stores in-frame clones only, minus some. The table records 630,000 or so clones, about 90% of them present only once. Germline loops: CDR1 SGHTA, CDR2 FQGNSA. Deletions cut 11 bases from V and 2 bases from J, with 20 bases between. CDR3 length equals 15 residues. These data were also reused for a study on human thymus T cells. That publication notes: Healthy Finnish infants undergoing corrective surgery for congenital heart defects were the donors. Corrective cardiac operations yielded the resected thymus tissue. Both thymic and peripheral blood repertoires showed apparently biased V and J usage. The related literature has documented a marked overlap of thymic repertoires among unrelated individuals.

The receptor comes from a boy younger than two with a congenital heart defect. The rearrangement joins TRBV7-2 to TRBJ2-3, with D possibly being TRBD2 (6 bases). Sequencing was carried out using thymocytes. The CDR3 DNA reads TGTGCCTGTGACGCGGGGCTAACCTTCACAGATACGCAGTATTTT. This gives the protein CACDAGLTFTDTQYF.